This T cell receptor beta chain was recorded in a study of post-analysis software for immune sequencing data. Study at large: Included courses were relapsing-remitting and secondary progressive multiple sclerosis; progressive-relapsing multiple sclerosis was also included. Study-wide findings and caveats: Multiple sclerosis was associated with a significant reduction in normalized Chao1 diversity relative to controls. The authors found that F measure strongly co-clustered same-batch samples. Among five TRBV segments more frequent in patients than controls were TRBV5-6, TRBV5-1 and TRBV20-1.

On this clonotype: As yet, its antigen is unknown.

cDNA libraries of TCR beta carried unique molecular identifiers. From the PCR reads, TCRdb called clonotypes with MiXCR, one entry per CDR3 protein. Among 750,000 to 950,000 distinct CDR3 sequences listed, roughly 58% were seen once. V was clipped by 2 bases and J by 6 bases, with 11 bases between them. Germline assignment: CDR1 MNHNY and CDR2 SVGAGI (reference sequence). This CDR3 spans 14 amino acids. Sequencing was performed on blood. V gene TRBV6-6 combines with J gene TRBJ2-1; possible D gene TRBD2, 6 bases. The source of this sequence is a girl under 18 with multiple sclerosis. The CDR3, as DNA: TGTGCCAGCAGTTACGGGGACTTACCCAATGAGCAGTTCTTC. This codes for CASSYGDLPNEQFF.